This T cell receptor beta chain was documented in a study of CD4+ T cells in melanoma. General study findings and limits: CD8+ T cell, macrophage and B cell function reportedly correlated with neoantigen-specific CD4+ T cells. Neoantigen-specific CD4+ T cells in melanoma reportedly had diverse differentiation states.

A remark on this clone: Its target is unknown.

Data came from immunoSEQ multiplex PCR; TCRdb stores just in-frame clones and leaves some out. The repertoire holds roughly 18,000 clones, with about four fifths as singletons. The TCR comes from a human donor with melanoma. The specimen sequenced was cells from a culture (not recorded whether cultured in vitro).

The CDR3 nucleotides read TGTGCCAGCAGCTCCCAGGGTGCGAGCACCGGGGAGCTGTTTTTT. Its protein is CASSSQGASTGELFF. The chain carries TRBV5-4 and TRBJ2-2, with D perhaps TRBD1 (5 bases). Looked up from germline, CDR1 is SGHNT and CDR2 is YYREEE (reference sequence). Trimming took off 3 bases at V and 4 bases at J, with 13 bases between the two ends. This CDR3 is built from 15 residues.